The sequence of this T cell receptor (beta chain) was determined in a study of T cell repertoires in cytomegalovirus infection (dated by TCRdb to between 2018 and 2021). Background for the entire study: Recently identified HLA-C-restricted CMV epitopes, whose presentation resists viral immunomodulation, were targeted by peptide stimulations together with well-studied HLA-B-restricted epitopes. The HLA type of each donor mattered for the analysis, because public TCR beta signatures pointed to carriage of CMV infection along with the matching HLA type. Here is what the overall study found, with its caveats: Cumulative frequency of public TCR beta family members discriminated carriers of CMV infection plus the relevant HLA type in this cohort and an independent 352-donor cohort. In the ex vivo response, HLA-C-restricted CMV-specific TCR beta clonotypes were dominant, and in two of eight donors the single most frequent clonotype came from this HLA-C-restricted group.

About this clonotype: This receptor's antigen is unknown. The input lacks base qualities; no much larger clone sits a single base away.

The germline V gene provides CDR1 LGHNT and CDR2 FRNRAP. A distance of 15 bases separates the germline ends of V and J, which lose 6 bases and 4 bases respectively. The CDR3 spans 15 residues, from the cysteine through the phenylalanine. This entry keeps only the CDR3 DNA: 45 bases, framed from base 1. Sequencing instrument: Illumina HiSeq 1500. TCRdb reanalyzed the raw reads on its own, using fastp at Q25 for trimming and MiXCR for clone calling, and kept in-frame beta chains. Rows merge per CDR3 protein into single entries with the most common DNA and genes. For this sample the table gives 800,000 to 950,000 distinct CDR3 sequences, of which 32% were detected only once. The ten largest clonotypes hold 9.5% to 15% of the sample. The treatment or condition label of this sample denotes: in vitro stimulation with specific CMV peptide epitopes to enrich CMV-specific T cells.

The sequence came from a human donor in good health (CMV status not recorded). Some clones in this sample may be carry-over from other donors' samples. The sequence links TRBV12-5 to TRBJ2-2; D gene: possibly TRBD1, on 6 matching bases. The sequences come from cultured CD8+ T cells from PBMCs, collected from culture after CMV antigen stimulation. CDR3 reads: CASGTSEDSTGELFF. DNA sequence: TGTGCTAGTGGGACCTCTGAGGACAGCACCGGGGAGCTGTTTTTT.